This T cell receptor (beta chain) was documented in a study of T cell responses to AZD1222 COVID-19 vaccine. About the research overall: Pooled samples include second doses given at about 4 or 12 weeks.

Remarks on this clone: Its cognate antigen is unknown.

Germline CDR1 reads SNHLY; CDR2 reads FYNNEI. The CDR3 loop spans 13 amino acids. Trimming removed 3 bases from V and 5 bases from J; junction bases left unmatched: 3. Study observations and caveats: None of the repertoires were sampled until the peak T cell response had passed. White British people made up most donors, females outnumbered males, and clonal diversity was possibly underestimated. Regions 160-218 and 743-854 dominated among vaccine-associated CD4 TCRs spanning spike.

Repertoires were generated with immunoSEQ multiplex PCR, while TCRdb's copy carries only in-frame clones and drops some. Among 95,000 to 150,000 clones listed, roughly nine tenths were seen once. This sequence originates from an adult in good health. The source material was peripheral blood, sampled on day 0 of AZD1222 vaccination. The chain has TRBV2 and TRBJ2-5; the match to TRBD1 covers 7 bases. The CDR3 spells CASSETGPETQYF. CDR3 sequence (DNA): TGTGCCAGCAGTGAGACAGGGCCCGAGACCCAGTACTTC.